The present T cell receptor (beta chain) was sequenced within a study of Graves' ophthalmopathy and Graves' hyperthyroidism. RNA transcripts yielded amplified TCR beta CDR3 regions. The authors performed first-round RT-PCR with HTBI primers and then a second-round multiplex PCR. One entry per CDR3 protein results from TCRdb running MiXCR on the multiplex PCR reads. The sample records 500,000 to 600,000 distinct CDR3 sequences, under 40% being singletons. Worth noting for this clonotype: A much larger clone lies one base from this, so it may be a read error.

Looked up from germline, CDR1 is SGDLS and CDR2 is YYNGEE. The CDR3 extends over 13 amino acids. V was cut by 7 bases and J by 0 bases, with 11 bases left in between. The chain uses TRBV9 and TRBJ2-7; the D gene is possibly TRBD2 (5 bases). The TCR was taken from an adult man with Graves' hyperthyroidism. Sequenced: peripheral blood or thyroid tissue (not recorded which). The CDR3 region has the DNA TGTGCCAGCGGTATCGGGGACTCCTACGAGCAGTACTTC. This codes for CASGIGDSYEQYF. Complete variable domain (other parts from reference TRBV9 and TRBJ2-7): DSGVTQTPKHLITATGQRVTLRCSPRSGDLSVYWYQQSLDQGLQFLIQYYNGEERAKGNILERFSAQQFPDLHSELNLSSLELGDSALYFCASGIGDSYEQYFGPGTRLTVT.